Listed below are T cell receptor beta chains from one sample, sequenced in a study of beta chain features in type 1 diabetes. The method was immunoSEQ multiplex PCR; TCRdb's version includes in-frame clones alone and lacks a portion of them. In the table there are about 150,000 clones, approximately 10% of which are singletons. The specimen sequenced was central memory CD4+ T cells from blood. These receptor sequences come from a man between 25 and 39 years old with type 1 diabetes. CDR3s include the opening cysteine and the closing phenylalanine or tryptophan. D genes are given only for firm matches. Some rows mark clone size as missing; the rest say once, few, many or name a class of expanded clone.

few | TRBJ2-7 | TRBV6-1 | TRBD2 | CASTPSAGVREQYF | TGTGCCAGCACCCCCTCAGCGGGAGTTCGAGAGCAGTACTTC
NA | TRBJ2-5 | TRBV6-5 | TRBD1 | CASRKGGQGQETQYF | TGTGCCAGCAGAAAAGGGGGACAGGGACAAGAGACCCAGTACTTC
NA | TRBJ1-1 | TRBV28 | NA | CASSFQGEAFF | TGTGCCAGCAGTTTTCAGGGTGAAGCTTTCTTT
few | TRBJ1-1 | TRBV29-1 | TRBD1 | CSVDGQGGTEAFF | TGCAGCGTGGATGGACAGGGGGGCACTGAAGCTTTCTTT
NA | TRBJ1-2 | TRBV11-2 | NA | CASSFGGGPVDYTF | TGTGCCAGCAGCTTCGGGGGGGGGCCTGTCGACTACACCTTC
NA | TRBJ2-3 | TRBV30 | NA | CAWSRSTDTQYF | TGTGCCTGGAGTCGGAGCACAGATACGCAGTATTTT
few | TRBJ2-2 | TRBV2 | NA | CASSREYTNTGELFF | TGTGCCAGCAGTAGGGAGTACACGAACACCGGGGAGCTGTTTTTT
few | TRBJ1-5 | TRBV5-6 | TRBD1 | CASSFDRGNQPQHF | TGTGCCAGCAGCTTTGACAGGGGCAATCAGCCCCAGCATTTT
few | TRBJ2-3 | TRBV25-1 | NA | CASSEYYPNTDTQYF | TGTGCCAGCAGTGAATACTATCCCAACACAGATACGCAGTATTTT
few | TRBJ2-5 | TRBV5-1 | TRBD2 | CASSPPTSGRGETQYF | TGCGCCAGCAGCCCCCCCACTAGCGGGAGGGGAGAGACCCAGTACTTC
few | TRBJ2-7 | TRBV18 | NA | CASSPLVGSSYEQYF | TGTGCCAGCTCACCACTTGTCGGGAGCTCCTACGAGCAGTACTTC
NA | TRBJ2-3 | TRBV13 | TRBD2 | CASSPSSGRGGTDTQYF | TGTGCCAGCAGCCCAAGTAGCGGGAGGGGCGGGACAGATACGCAGTATTTT